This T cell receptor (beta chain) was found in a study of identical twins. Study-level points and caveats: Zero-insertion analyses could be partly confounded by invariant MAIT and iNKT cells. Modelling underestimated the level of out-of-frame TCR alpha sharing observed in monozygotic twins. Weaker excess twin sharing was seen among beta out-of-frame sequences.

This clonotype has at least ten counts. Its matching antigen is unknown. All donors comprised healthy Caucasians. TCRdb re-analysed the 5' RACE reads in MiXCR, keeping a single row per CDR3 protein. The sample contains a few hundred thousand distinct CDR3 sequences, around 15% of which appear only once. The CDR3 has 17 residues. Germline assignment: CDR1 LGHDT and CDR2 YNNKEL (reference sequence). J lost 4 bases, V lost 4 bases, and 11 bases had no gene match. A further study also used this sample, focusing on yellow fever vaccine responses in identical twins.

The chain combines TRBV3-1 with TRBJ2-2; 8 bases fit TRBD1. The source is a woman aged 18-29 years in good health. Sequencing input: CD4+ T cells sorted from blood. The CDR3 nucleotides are TGTGCCAGCAGCCGAGGATTGGACAGGGAGGCCACCGGGGAGCTGTTTTTT. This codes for CASSRGLDREATGELFF.